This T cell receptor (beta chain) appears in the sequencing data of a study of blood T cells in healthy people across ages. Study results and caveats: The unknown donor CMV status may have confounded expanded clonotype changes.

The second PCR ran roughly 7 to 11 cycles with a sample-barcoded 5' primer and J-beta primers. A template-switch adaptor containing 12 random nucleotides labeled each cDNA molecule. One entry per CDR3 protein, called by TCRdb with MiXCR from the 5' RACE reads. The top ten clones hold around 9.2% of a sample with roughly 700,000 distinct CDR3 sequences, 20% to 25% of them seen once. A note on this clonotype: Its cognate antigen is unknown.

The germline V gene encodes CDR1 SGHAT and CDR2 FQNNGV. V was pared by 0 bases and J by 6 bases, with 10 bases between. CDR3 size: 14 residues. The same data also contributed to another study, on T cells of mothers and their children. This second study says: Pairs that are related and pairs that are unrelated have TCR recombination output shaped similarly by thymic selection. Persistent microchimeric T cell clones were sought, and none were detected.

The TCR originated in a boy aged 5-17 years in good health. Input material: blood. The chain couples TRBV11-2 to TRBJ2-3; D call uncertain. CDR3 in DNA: TGTGCCAGCAGCTTAGATTCGATTGGGGATACGCAGTATTTT. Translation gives CASSLDSIGDTQYF. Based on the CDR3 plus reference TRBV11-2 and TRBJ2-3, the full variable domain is EAGVAQSPRYKIIEKRQSVAFWCNPISGHATLYWYQQILGQGPKLLIQFQNNGVVDDSQLPKDRFSAERLKGVDSTLKIQPAKLEDSAVYLCASSLDSIGDTQYFGPGTRLTVL.